This entry is about one T cell receptor beta chain. Its antigen specificity is not known. No quality values exist for individual bases; no much larger clone is one base distant. The data stem from a study of cytomegalovirus exposure and HLA in healthy donors (dated by TCRdb to about 2017). Regarding the study in general: An earlier analysis of approximately 640 of the donors reported more than 250 Gb of sequence data and some 100 million unique TCR beta sequences from 150 million to 200 million T cells. An early release that covered more than 550 HLA-typed donors contained approximately 300 gigabases of sequencing data and 70 million to 100 million unique TCR sequences. Among the roughly 400 genotyped donors, about 85% belonged to the genetic ancestry cluster associated with self-reported Caucasian donors. The study aimed to test whether cataloging public T cell receptors could reveal signatures of past pathogen exposure. The T cell repertoires of 666 subjects were profiled by immunosequencing and related to cytomegalovirus serostatus. In addition to the first cohort of around 670 subjects, a separate validation cohort of approximately 120 different subjects was used. High-throughput TCR immunosequencing, statistical association of individual TCRs with disease status, and machine learning were combined to predict cytomegalovirus infection status. To study patterns of TCR occurrence, a later analysis re-analyzed previously published TCR beta repertoires from 650 to 750 donors and added high-resolution HLA genotyping. The later analysis used no new phenotypic data to find candidate immune exposures, relying instead on TCR beta sequences and their occurrence across donors. In an earlier analysis of 550 to 700 of the donors, high-throughput TCR beta sequencing was used to judge whether each TCR beta V gene segment behaved as functional or pseudogenic. Donor age, sex, ethnicity and CMV serostatus were compiled alongside the repertoire data. A later genetic analysis used genome-wide SNP genotypes for about 60% of the roughly 670 donors, treating that subset as a discovery cohort. All discovery cohort repertoires had been generated using a single sequencing platform. Class I and class II HLA loci were covered by the typing at four-digit resolution. The number of typed donors differed by locus: about 620-640 for A, B, C, DRB1 and DQB1; approximately 540 for DQA1; approximately 600 for DPA1; and about 470 for DPB1. Because of strong linkage in the cohort, four to six DR-DQ haplotypes were treated as single units for association and clustering. Among about 400 genotyped donors of the cohort, an average of approximately 240,000 unique TCR beta nucleotide sequences was sequenced per donor, of which approximately 18% were non-productive. The investigation overall reported the following: The cohort was sequenced for TCR beta chains only, and without alpha or paired-chain data the features that could be detected were limited. Presence/absence analyses assumed roughly uniform sequencing depth across donors, an assumption that may not hold. A later genetic analysis associated a missense DCLRE1C variant with V-gene and J-gene trimming of TCR beta chains, and an independent cohort replicated the association. Most TCR sequences were seen in very few donors, while some public TCRs were found in many individuals. In the study, approximately 150 TCR beta chains were listed as associated with cytomegalovirus. The only immune exposure information available for the cohort was CMV serostatus. Strong co-occurrence of HLA alleles, especially DR and DQ, made assigning TCR associations to individual alleles difficult. About 17 rarely observed V segments, including chromosome 9 orphons, were excluded from the earlier analysis of approximately 600 of the donors because counts were too low. In an earlier analysis of approximately 590 of the donors, most TCR beta V segments appeared in productive rearrangements about 87% or about 30% of the time, broadly matching IMGT annotations. The authors suggested that the approach could potentially be extended to other disease states and immunological phenotypes. A group of highly shared sequence variants was considered likely to be a technical artifact of the sequencing pipeline. A later genetic analysis reported fewer N-insertions in productive TCRs among donors in an Asian-associated ancestry cluster than the roughly 620-donor mean. Correlated functional status among segregating V segments might be attributable to linkage disequilibrium, but an unknown experimental factor could not be ruled out. HLA typing was unavailable for some donors at each locus, so association tests used only the typed subset. A later analysis found that HLA-associated TCR beta chains were more clonally expanded and had lower generation probabilities than equally common non-associated chains. In a later analysis, the rate of TCR association differed among HLA loci, with DRB1 alleles having the most associated TCRs and HLA-C alleles having the fewest. A further reported finding was that TCR beta sequences accurately predicted the HLA-A and HLA-B alleles for most subjects in the first cohort. In vitro tests confirmed that a few of the cytomegalovirus-associated TCR beta chains recognize cytomegalovirus antigens. In a later analysis, several top co-occurrence clusters were reported to appear linked to parvovirus B19, influenza, CMV and Epstein-Barr virus. A later analysis found that most CMV-associated TCR beta chains appeared HLA-restricted, with HLA associations seemingly driven largely by CMV exposure. The classifier was reported to diagnose cytomegalovirus status with high specificity and sensitivity in both the original cohort and the validation cohort. In a later analysis, 16,951 TCR beta sequences were associated with specific HLA alleles at a false discovery rate of 0.05.

The cohort consisted of 666 healthy bone marrow donors. At the time of sampling, all cohort members were nominally healthy, though unrecorded immune exposures were likely present. The donor was CMV seronegative and belonged to the group of roughly 330 seronegative cohort members. Each donor provided a peripheral blood sample, and peripheral blood mononuclear cells were used for TCR beta sequencing. The Qiagen DNeasy Blood Extraction Kit was used to extract genomic DNA from the blood cell samples. Library generation was performed with the immunoSEQ multiplex PCR assay. For the multiplex PCR, a mixture combining 60 forward primers for TCR Vbeta segments and 13 reverse primers for TCR Jbeta segments was used. The CDR3 region of rearranged TCR beta genes was amplified from genomic DNA with a multiplex PCR assay. Amplified TCR beta libraries were sequenced as 87-base-pair reads on the Illumina HiSeq System. In the paper's pipeline: Across the 666 repertoires, a later analysis counted approximately 83 million unique TCR beta chains, approximately 10 million of which were shared by at least two donors. A nearest-neighbor algorithm error-corrected the raw reads and collapsed the reads into unique sequences, merging closely related sequences to remove PCR and sequencing errors. Alignment of CDR3 sequences to IMGT reference sequences was used to assign V, D and J gene segments. For a sequence to be retained, a match of at least six nucleotides to both a V gene segment and a J gene segment was required. A rearrangement was called productive if the CDR3 had no stop codons and remained in frame with V and J, and every other rearrangement was called non-productive. CDR3 was defined by IMGT convention, running from the second conserved V-encoded cysteine to the conserved J-encoded phenylalanine. Sequences without an unambiguous match to a single V gene segment were excluded from the earlier analysis of approximately 600 of the donors. An earlier analysis of 450 to 650 of the donors called V segments functional above 56.7% productive rearrangements and segregating when the between-donor standard deviation exceeded 5%. A statistical classification framework was built for diagnosing cytomegalovirus status from the catalog of TCR beta chain sequences. In a later analysis, TCR nucleotide sequences were compared against IMGT/GENE-DB human TR gene sequences so that V and J genes could be assigned. In a later analysis, CDR3 sequences and most-parsimonious VDJ recombination scenarios were assigned using the TCRdist pipeline. In a later analysis, every TCR beta chain was defined by the combination of its CDR3 amino acid sequence and its V-gene family, and reads without a unique V-gene family were dropped. A later analysis removed nearly 600 highly shared, low-generation-probability nucleotide sequences to deal with suspected cross-contamination and a sequencing artifact. For each public chain, a later analysis derived a clonal expansion index from normalized ranks of inferred template counts within each repertoire. In a later analysis, generation probabilities were computed with a VDJ recombination model fitted to out-of-frame rearrangements, and the resulting probabilities were checked against IGoR. Hypergeometric tests were used in a later analysis to score TCR-TCR, TCR-HLA and TCR-CMV co-occurrence, with a repertoire-size bias correction applied to the TCR pairs. False discovery rates were estimated in a later analysis by permuting HLA or CMV assignments 20 times. In a later analysis, co-occurring TCRs were grouped using DBSCAN, and TCRdist sequence similarity was added for clustering within HLA-allele-positive subsets. Co-occurrence clustering excluded repertoires with fewer than 30,000 or more than 120,000 public chains, plus five with anomalous nucleotide sharing. This immuneACCESS table, as held by TCRdb, lists in-frame sequences with V and J called but not all clones. Of the missing ones, under half trace to an unresolved V gene in checked studies; the others have no known cause. The DNA gave D and trimming, while V, J and clone size come from that table. Within this sample are some 120,000 clones, with about four fifths of them counted one time only. The ten top clones hold 1.6% of the sample.

The sequenced sample was PBMCs. The sequence was obtained from a woman younger than 35 in good health and CMV-seronegative.

Here the CDR3 is given as CASSILKTGSTEAFF. The DNA sequence is given as TGTGCCAGTAGTATTCTCAAGACAGGGTCCACTGAAGCTTTCTTT. Recombination connected TRBV19 to TRBJ1-1, with 7 middle bases fitting TRBD1. Clipping removes 3 bases from V and 4 bases from J, with 8 as the unmatched junction base count. The CDR3 covers 15 residues, taking in both the cysteine and the phenylalanine. Only the CDR3 portion is preserved as DNA: 45 bases, with reading frame beginning at the first base. The germline V gene (reference sequence) yields LNHDA for CDR1 and SQIVND for CDR2.